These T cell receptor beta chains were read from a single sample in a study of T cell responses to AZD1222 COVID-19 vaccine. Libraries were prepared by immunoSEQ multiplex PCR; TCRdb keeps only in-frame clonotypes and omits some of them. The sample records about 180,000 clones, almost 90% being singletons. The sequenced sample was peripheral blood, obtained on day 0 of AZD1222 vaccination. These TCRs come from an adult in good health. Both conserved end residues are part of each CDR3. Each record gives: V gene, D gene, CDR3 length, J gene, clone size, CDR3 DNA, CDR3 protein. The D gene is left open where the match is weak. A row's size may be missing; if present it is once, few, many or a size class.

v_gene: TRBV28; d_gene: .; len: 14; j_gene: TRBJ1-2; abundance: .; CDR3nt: TGTGCCAGCAGCTCACTTGGAGCTAACTATGGCTACACCTTC; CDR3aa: CASSSLGANYGYTF
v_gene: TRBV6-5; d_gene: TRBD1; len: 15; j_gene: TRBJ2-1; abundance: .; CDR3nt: TGTGCCAGCAGTCCCGGACAGGGGGCATTGTATGAGCAGTTCTTC; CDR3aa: CASSPGQGALYEQFF
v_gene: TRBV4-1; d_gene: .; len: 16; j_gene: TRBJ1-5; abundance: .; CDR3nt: TGCGCCAGCAGCCGCAGGGAGGCAGGAGGGGTTCAGCCCCAGCATTTT; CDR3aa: CASSRREAGGVQPQHF
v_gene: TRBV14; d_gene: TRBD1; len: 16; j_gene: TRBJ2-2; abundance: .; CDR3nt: TGTGCCAGCAGCCAACTTGGGACAGGGGTCACCGGGGAGCTGTTTTTT; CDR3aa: CASSQLGTGVTGELFF
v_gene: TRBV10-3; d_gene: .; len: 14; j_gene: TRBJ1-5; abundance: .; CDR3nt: TGTGCCATCAGTGATGGGGGTAGTCAGCAGCCCCAGCATTTT; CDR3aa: CAISDGGSQQPQHF
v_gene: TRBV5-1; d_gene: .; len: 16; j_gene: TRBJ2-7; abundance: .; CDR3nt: TGCGCCAGCAGCCTCGGAGGGGAGAGTCCGTACTATGAGCAGTACTTC; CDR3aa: CASSLGGESPYYEQYF
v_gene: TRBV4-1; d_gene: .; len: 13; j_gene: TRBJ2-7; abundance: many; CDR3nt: TGCGCCAGCAGCCTAGACAGGGGAGGGGAGCAGTACTTC; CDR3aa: CASSLDRGGEQYF
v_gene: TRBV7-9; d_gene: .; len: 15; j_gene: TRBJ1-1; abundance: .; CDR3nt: TGTGCCAGCAGCTCCCCCGAGGGGAGGAACACTGAAGCTTTCTTT; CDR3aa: CASSSPEGRNTEAFF
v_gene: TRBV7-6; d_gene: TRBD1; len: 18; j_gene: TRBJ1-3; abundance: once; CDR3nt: TGTGCCAGCAGCTTAGAGGGGGGATTTGGACAGGTTGGAAACACCATATATTTT; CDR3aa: CASSLEGGFGQVGNTIYF
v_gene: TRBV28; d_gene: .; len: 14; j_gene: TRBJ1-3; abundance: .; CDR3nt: TGTGCCAGCAGTTGGAGGGGGGCTGGAAACACCATATATTTT; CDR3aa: CASSWRGAGNTIYF
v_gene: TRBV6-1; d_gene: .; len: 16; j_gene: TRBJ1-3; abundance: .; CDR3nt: TGTGCCAGCAGTGAATGGTATCTGCAGGCTGGAAACACCATATATTTT; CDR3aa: CASSEWYLQAGNTIYF
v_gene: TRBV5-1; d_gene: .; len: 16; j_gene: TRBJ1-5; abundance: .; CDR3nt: TGCGCCAGCAGCTTGGGATCGGGGGGCCCCCTGGGGTCCCAGCATTTT; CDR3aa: CASSLGSGGPLGSQHF
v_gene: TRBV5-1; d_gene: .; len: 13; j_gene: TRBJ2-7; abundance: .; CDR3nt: TGCGCCAGCAGCTTGACACCGTCCTACGAGCAGTACTTC; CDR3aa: CASSLTPSYEQYF
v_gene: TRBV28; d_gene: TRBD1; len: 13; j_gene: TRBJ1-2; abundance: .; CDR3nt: TGTGCCAGCAGTCATGCCGACAGGGACGGCTACACCTTC; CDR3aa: CASSHADRDGYTF
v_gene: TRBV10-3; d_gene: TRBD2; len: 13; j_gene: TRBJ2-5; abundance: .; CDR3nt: TGTGCCATCAGGTCTAGCGGGGGCGAGACCCAGTACTTC; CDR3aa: CAIRSSGGETQYF
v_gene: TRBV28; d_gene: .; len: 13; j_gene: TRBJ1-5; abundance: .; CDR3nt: TGTGCCAGCATAGAGAATAGCAATCAGCCCCAGCATTTT; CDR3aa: CASIENSNQPQHF
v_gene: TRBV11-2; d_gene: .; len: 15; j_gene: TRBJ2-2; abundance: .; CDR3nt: TGTGCCAGCAGCTTAAACCAACTAAACACCGGGGAGCTGTTTTTT; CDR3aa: CASSLNQLNTGELFF
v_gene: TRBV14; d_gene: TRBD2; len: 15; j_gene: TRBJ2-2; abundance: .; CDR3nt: TGTGCCAGAAGGACGCGGGGGGCGAACACCGGGGAGCTGTTTTTT; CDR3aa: CARRTRGANTGELFF
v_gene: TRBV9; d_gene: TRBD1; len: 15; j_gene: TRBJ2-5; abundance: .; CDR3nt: TGTGCCAGCAGCGCATCGACGGGACAGATAGAGACCCAGTACTTC; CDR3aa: CASSASTGQIETQYF
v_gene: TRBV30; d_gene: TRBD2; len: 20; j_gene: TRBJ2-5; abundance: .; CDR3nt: TGTGCCTGGAACCGAGTCGGAGTCGCCGAAGATAGCGGGGGGGGAGAGACCCAGTACTTC; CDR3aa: CAWNRVGVAEDSGGGETQYF
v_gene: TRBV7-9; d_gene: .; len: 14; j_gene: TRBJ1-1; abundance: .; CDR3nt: TGTGCCAGCAGCGAGGAGGGCAGAAACACTGAAGCTTTCTTT; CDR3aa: CASSEEGRNTEAFF
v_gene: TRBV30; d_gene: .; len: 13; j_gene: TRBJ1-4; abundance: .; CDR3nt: TGTGCCTGGAGTGTACAGCAGGGTGGGAAACTGTTTTTT; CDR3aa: CAWSVQQGGKLFF
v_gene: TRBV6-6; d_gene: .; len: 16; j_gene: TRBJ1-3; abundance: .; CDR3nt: TGTGCCAGCAGCCCCGTGGGGTTTAGCTCTGGAAACACCATATATTTT; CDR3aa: CASSPVGFSSGNTIYF
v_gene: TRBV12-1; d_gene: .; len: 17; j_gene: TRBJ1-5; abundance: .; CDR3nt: TGTGCCAGCAGCTTTGTTGTTAGGGGGCGTAGCAATCAGCCCCAGCATTTT; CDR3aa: CASSFVVRGRSNQPQHF
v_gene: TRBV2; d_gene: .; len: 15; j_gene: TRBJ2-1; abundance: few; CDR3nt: TGTGCCAGCAGTATCTACGGGGGCACGTACAATGAGCAGTTCTTC; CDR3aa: CASSIYGGTYNEQFF
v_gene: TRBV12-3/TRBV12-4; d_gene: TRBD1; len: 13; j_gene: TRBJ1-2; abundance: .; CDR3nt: TGTGCCAGCAGTCGGGACAGGGTGAGGGGCTACACCTTC; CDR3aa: CASSRDRVRGYTF
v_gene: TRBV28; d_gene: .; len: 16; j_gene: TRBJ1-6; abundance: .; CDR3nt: TGTGCCAGCAGTTTTGCGACAGGCTCCTATAATTCACCCCTCCACTTT; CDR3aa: CASSFATGSYNSPLHF
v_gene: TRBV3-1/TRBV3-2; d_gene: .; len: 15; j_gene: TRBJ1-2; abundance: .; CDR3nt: TGTGCCAGCAGCCAAGTGGGTTCCGGGGGAAAAGGCTACACCTTC; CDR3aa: CASSQVGSGGKGYTF
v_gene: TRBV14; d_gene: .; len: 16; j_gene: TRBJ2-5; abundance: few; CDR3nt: TGTGCCAGCAGACCAAGAATATGGCCAACTCAGGAGACCCAGTACTTC; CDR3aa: CASRPRIWPTQETQYF
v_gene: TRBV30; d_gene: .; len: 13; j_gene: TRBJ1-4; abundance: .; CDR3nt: TGTGCCTGGCGGTCGTGGGATAATGAAAAACTGTTTTTT; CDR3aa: CAWRSWDNEKLFF